Listed below are T cell receptor beta chains from one sample, sequenced in a study of blood T cell repertoires in COVID-19. Method: immunoSEQ multiplex PCR; TCRdb's copy keeps in-frame clones and lacks some. The sample includes under 300,000 clones, about four fifths seen only once; the top ten take 7.5% to 10%. The specimen was peripheral blood. All receptors derive from a woman between 45 and 60 years old who had recovered from COVID-19. CDR3s leave out the opening cysteine and the closing phenylalanine or tryptophan. The order of the fields is J gene, V gene, CDR3 length, CDR3 protein.

J: TRBJ2-7; V: TRBV4-3; length: 12; CDR3: ASSQRTGNYEQY
J: TRBJ1-3; V: TRBV6-5; length: 13; CDR3: ASTNRGLVGNTIY
J: TRBJ2-2; V: TRBV30; length: 15; CDR3: AWSVWAGKRNTGELF
J: TRBJ2-1; V: TRBV7-2; length: 13; CDR3: ASSLGLAGYNEQF
J: TRBJ1-4; V: TRBV6-6; length: 11; CDR3: ASSGVTNEKLF
J: TRBJ1-2; V: TRBV19; length: 18; CDR3: ASSIPALGFQKEANYGYT
J: TRBJ2-3; V: TRBV24-1; length: 14; CDR3: ATSDPSGAGTDTQY
J: TRBJ2-3; V: TRBV2; length: 15; CDR3: ASSRWTSGRGTDTQY
J: TRBJ1-2; V: TRBV7-3; length: 11; CDR3: ASSGAGQYGYT
J: TRBJ1-4; V: TRBV6-5; length: 12; CDR3: ASSYKTGGGKLF
J: TRBJ1-2; V: TRBV5-1; length: 12; CDR3: ASSLEVTTYGYT
J: TRBJ1-1; V: TRBV6-4; length: 12; CDR3: ASRPRPGDTEAF
J: TRBJ2-1; V: TRBV4-3; length: 14; CDR3: ASSLDWTGGNNEQF
J: TRBJ2-3; V: TRBV19; length: 13; CDR3: ASSITGAGTDTQY
J: TRBJ2-7; V: TRBV28; length: 13; CDR3: ASSLGSAGVYEQY
J: TRBJ1-2; V: TRBV29-1; length: 9; CDR3: SVVWGPGYT
J: TRBJ2-7; V: TRBV6-2/TRBV6-3; length: 14; CDR3: ASSYLGLPQSYEQY
J: TRBJ1-5; V: TRBV28; length: 17; CDR3: ASSFVPTDRAFSNQPQH
J: TRBJ1-6; V: TRBV30; length: 12; CDR3: AWRLAGFGSPLH
J: TRBJ1-2; V: TRBV5-5; length: 13; CDR3: ASSVATGGVYGYT
J: TRBJ2-5; V: TRBV19; length: 12; CDR3: ASSMRSYQETQY
J: TRBJ2-7; V: TRBV7-2; length: 15; CDR3: ASSFSFRDKNSYEQY
J: TRBJ2-1; V: TRBV2; length: 14; CDR3: AIHRGLTSSYNEQF
J: TRBJ2-7; V: TRBV6-2/TRBV6-3; length: 12; CDR3: ASSTSGGSYEQY
J: TRBJ2-7; V: TRBV6-2/TRBV6-3; length: 12; CDR3: ASSYWQGFPEQY
J: TRBJ1-6; V: TRBV30; length: 17; CDR3: AWRKNRGGEISYNSPLH
J: TRBJ2-3; V: TRBV10-3; length: 13; CDR3: AISGGGLSGDTQY
J: TRBJ2-1; V: TRBV6-2/TRBV6-3; length: 13; CDR3: ASSYSSGVSNEQF
J: TRBJ1-2; V: TRBV5-1; length: 12; CDR3: ASSLTERSVGYT
J: TRBJ1-1; V: TRBV9; length: 12; CDR3: ASAAGQWNTEAF
J: TRBJ2-7; V: TRBV9; length: 12; CDR3: ASSASGGSYEQY
J: TRBJ2-1; V: TRBV20-1; length: 18; CDR3: SASFLRWTSGSVGNNEQF
J: TRBJ1-1; V: TRBV28; length: 12; CDR3: ASSLHTGTAEAF
J: TRBJ2-3; V: TRBV4-2; length: 13; CDR3: ASSQELARTDTQY
J: TRBJ2-7; V: TRBV4-3; length: 15; CDR3: ASSQDLGKDSRYEQY
J: TRBJ2-2; V: TRBV28; length: 11; CDR3: ATNRGRGGELF
J: TRBJ2-5; V: TRBV19; length: 12; CDR3: ASSLDRVGETQY
J: TRBJ2-3; V: TRBV10-3; length: 13; CDR3: AISGRDSSTDTQY
J: TRBJ1-2; V: TRBV4-1; length: 13; CDR3: ASSQGLDRAYGYT
J: TRBJ1-5; V: TRBV5-1; length: 13; CDR3: ASSLYGTGEQPQH